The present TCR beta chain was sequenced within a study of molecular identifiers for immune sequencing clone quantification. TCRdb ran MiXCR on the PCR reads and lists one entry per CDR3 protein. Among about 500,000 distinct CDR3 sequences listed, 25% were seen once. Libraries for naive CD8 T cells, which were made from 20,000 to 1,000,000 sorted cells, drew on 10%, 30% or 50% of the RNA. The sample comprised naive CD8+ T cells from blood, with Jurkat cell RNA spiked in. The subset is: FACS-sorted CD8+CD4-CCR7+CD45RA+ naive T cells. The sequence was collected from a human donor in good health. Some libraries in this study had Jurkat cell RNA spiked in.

The CDR3: CASSQTPGPGELFF. The CDR3 coding sequence is TGTGCCAGCAGCCAAACACCGGGCCCCGGGGAGCTGTTTTTT. The chain carries TRBV7-9 and TRBJ2-2; D is unclear. Trimming cost V 5 bases and J 6 bases, with 13 bases left between them. This CDR3 is built from 14 residues. The germline V gene has CDR1 SEHNR and CDR2 FQNEAQ (reference sequence). Full variable domain (rest looked up from reference TRBV7-9 and TRBJ2-2): DTGVSQNPRHKITKRGQNVTFRCDPISEHNRLYWYRQTLGQGPEFLTYFQNEAQLEKSRLLSDRFSAERPKGSFSTLEIQRTEQGDSAMYLCASSQTPGPGELFFGEGSRLTVL.